These 19 T cell receptor beta chains were sequenced from one sample in a study of regulatory T cells in long-lasting Graves disease. Relying on iRepertoire HTBI primers and Arm-PCR of CDR3 regions, the team built TCR beta libraries. TCRdb processed the multiplex PCR reads anew with MiXCR; each CDR3 protein has one entry. The top ten hold approximately 25% of the sample, which has roughly 530,000 distinct CDR3 sequences, about 16% seen once. Stated time point: newly diagnosed GD, antithyroid drugs for less than 3 months. Scientists built the TCR library using RNA that was extracted from PBMCs. This same sample was also taken into another study, of T cells in Graves' hyperthyroidism and ophthalmopathy.

The sequencing here drew on peripheral blood mononuclear cells (PBMCs), taken at new diagnosis, from a patient treated with antithyroid drugs. Source of these receptors: a woman aged 35-60 years with Graves disease.

There are many counts of this clonotype. The gene calls are TRBV28 and TRBJ1-5; 7 bases are shared with TRBD1. V shed 6 bases and J 3 bases; nucleotides not matched to a gene: 5. Germline CDR1 is MDHEN and CDR2 is SYDVKM. CDR3 length: 14 amino acids. CDR3 nucleotides: TGTGCCAGCAGCCAGGGGGGCTTCAATCAGCCCCAGCATTTT. Protein product: CASSQGGFNQPQHF.

This clonotype was found many times. The chain couples TRBV11-2 to TRBJ2-7; TRBD1 matches at 7 bases. V lost 2 bases, J lost 3 bases, and 4 bases stayed unmatched. CDR1 and CDR2 from the germline V gene are SGHAT and FQNNGV. CDR3 length: 14 residues. Written as DNA, the CDR3 is TGTGCCAGCAGCTTATGGGCAGGGGGCTACGAGCAGTACTTC. This translates into CASSLWAGGYEQYF.

The genes are TRBV28 and TRBJ2-1; 12 positions match TRBD1. Looked up from germline, CDR1 is MDHEN and CDR2 is SYDVKM. V shed 3 bases, J shed 9 bases, and the junction held 6 bases outside the gene matches. There are 15 residues in the CDR3. In nucleotides, the CDR3 is TGTGCCAGCAGTTTGACCGGGACAGGGGGCAGTGAGCAGTTCTTC. Its protein is CASSLTGTGGSEQFF.

The CDR3 nucleotides are TGCGCCAGCAGCCGAAAGACAGGGGGCAACACCGGGGAGCTGTTTTTT. This sequence encodes CASSRKTGGNTGELFF. The genes are TRBV4-1 and TRBJ2-2, with 10 bases identical to TRBD1. V was pared by 4 bases and J by 2 bases, with 4 bases of the junction left unmatched. The CDR3 extends over 16 amino acids. Per germline, CDR1 MGHRA and CDR2 YSYEKL.

The CDR3 DNA reads TGCAGTGCTTATAGCGGGGGGGCCAAAGATACGCAGTATTTT. It specifies CSAYSGGAKDTQYF. The chain is built from TRBV20-1 and TRBJ2-3, with 11 positions matching TRBD2. Germline CDR1 and CDR2: DFQATT and SNEGSKA (reference sequence). The ends lost 5 bases at V and 5 bases at J; junction bases unmatched: 6. The CDR3 has 14 amino acids.

This clonotype was seen repeatedly, ten times or more. V gene TRBV27 combines with J gene TRBJ1-1, with D tentatively TRBD1 (6 bases). V was clipped by 0 bases and J by 8 bases, with 10 bases between them. Per germline, CDR1 MNHEY and CDR2 SMNVEV (reference sequence). The CDR3 extends over 13 amino acids. The CDR3 DNA follows: TGTGCCAGCAGTTTATCAGGGGGGGGAGAAGCTTTCTTT. It specifies CASSLSGGGEAFF.

This rearrangement joins TRBV12-3 or TRBV12-4 to TRBJ1-5; D is ambiguous. V was clipped by 2 bases and J by 5 bases, with 10 bases between them. CDR3 size: 14 residues. The CDR3 protein is CASSLSFGDQPQHF. Written as DNA, the CDR3 is TGTGCCAGCAGTTTATCGTTCGGTGATCAGCCCCAGCATTTT.

The V and J genes are TRBV7-9 and TRBJ2-2; D assignment may be TRBD1 or TRBD2 (6 bases each). Germline values: CDR1 SEHNR, CDR2 FQNEAQ (reference sequence). This CDR3 has 14 amino acids. V gave up 4 bases and J gave up 4 bases, with 10 bases separating them. CDR3 sequence reads: CASSYREATGELFF. Here the CDR3 DNA reads TGTGCCAGCAGCTACAGGGAGGCCACCGGGGAGCTGTTTTTT.

The chain has TRBV11-2 and TRBJ2-3; no clear D. There are 18 residues in the CDR3. Trimming removed 4 bases at V and 8 bases at J, with 28 bases between. CDR1 and CDR2 from the germline V gene are SGHAT and FQNNGV. The chain's CDR3 is CASSSVRFGSWGSATQYF. The CDR3 nucleotides are TGTGCCAGCAGCTCTGTGAGGTTTGGGTCTTGGGGTTCAGCTACGCAGTATTTT.

This clonotype was observed many times. The V gene is TRBV12-5, the J gene TRBJ2-1; TRBD2 agrees at 10 bases. Per germline, CDR1 LGHNT and CDR2 FRNRAP. V shed 3 bases, J shed 5 bases, and the junction held 7 bases outside the gene matches. The CDR3 extends over 16 amino acids. CDR3: CASGFRLAGANNEQFF. CDR3 DNA sequence: TGTGCTAGTGGTTTTCGCCTAGCGGGGGCCAACAATGAGCAGTTCTTC.

The rearrangement joins TRBV14 to TRBJ2-7; 7 positions match TRBD1. The CDR3 sequence is 13 residues long. The germline gives CDR1 SGHDN, CDR2 FVKESK. Unmatched junction bases numbered 5, after V lost 3 bases and J lost 6 bases. Here the CDR3 DNA reads TGTGCCAGCAGCCAGGGACAGTCCGGCGAGCAGTACTTC. This gives the protein CASSQGQSGEQYF.

About this clonotype itself: A single base separates this from a much larger clone, so it may be a read error. The CDR3 does not end in the conserved phenylalanine or tryptophan, so this is likely a read error. This chain connects TRBV19 to TRBJ1-2; D unresolved. V shed 6 bases and J shed 5 bases, with 16 bases lying between them. Germline V gives CDR1 LNHDA, CDR2 SQIVND (reference sequence). The CDR3 is 14 residues long. CDR3 residues: CASRPGSPFYGYTL. The CDR3 DNA is TGTGCCAGTAGACCGGGATCGCCTTTTTATGGCTACACCCTC.

This clonotype was found many times. This sequence joins TRBV3-1 and TRBJ1-1; D is perhaps TRBD1 (6 bases). In germline, CDR1 is LGHDT, CDR2 YNNKEL (reference sequence). Between the trimmed V and J ends, which lost 8 bases and 0 bases, there was a span of 13 bases. This CDR3 has 14 amino acids. The DNA of the CDR3 is TGTGCCAGCGCCCCGGGACAAATGAACACTGAAGCTTTCTTT. It translates to CASAPGQMNTEAFF.

This clonotype was seen ten or more times. V gene TRBV10-3 combines with J gene TRBJ1-5, with D tentatively TRBD1 (5 bases). CDR1 is ENHRY, CDR2 SYGVKD, per germline. V was cut by 6 bases and J by 1 base, with 13 bases left in between. The length of the CDR3 is 15 residues. This CDR3 is CAISEGTLSNQPQHF. DNA for the CDR3: TGTGCCATCAGCGAAGGGACTTTGAGCAATCAGCCCCAGCATTTT.

There are many counts of this clonotype. CDR3 DNA sequence: TGTGCCAGCAGCCCGAGGGGACAGGGGAACACAGATACGCAGTATTTT. Translating it yields CASSPRGQGNTDTQYF. This chain uses TRBV11-2 with TRBJ2-3; 10 bases align to TRBD1. Germline V CDR1 and CDR2: SGHAT, FQNNGV. The CDR3 covers 16 residues. Trimming cost V 5 bases and J 2 bases; bases outside gene matches: 7. Supplemented by reference TRBV11-2 and TRBJ2-3, the full variable domain reads EAGVAQSPRYKIIEKRQSVAFWCNPISGHATLYWYQQILGQGPKLLIQFQNNGVVDDSQLPKDRFSAERLKGVDSTLKIQPAKLEDSAVYLCASSPRGQGNTDTQYFGPGTRLTVL.

The chain couples TRBV18 to TRBJ1-1; TRBD1 matches at 7 bases. The CDR3 runs 17 residues. Germline V gene lookup returns CDR1 KGHSH and CDR2 LQKENI. The ends lost 0 bases at V and 3 bases at J; junction bases unmatched: 10. The chain's CDR3 is CASSPPIKRGPDTEAFF. In DNA, the CDR3 is TGTGCCAGCTCACCACCGATAAAAAGGGGGCCTGACACTGAAGCTTTCTTT.

The rearrangement links TRBV27 to TRBJ1-6; possibly TRBD1 for D (6 bases). V lost 8 bases and J lost 7, with 18 bases in between. This CDR3 spans 15 amino acids. Per germline, CDR1 MNHEY and CDR2 SMNVEV (reference sequence). CDR3 amino acids: CASGNYRVRNSPLHF. The CDR3, as DNA: TGTGCCAGCGGGAACTACAGGGTTCGGAATTCACCCCTCCACTTT.

The chain combines TRBV6-2 or TRBV6-3 with TRBJ1-1; D uncertain. V dropped 5 bases and J dropped 3 bases, with 10 bases sitting between them. CDR1 and CDR2 from the germline V gene are MNHEY and SVGEGT. This CDR3 contains 13 residues. In DNA form, the CDR3 reads TGTGCCAGCAGTGAGCGACATTACACTGAAGCTTTCTTT. Protein product: CASSERHYTEAFF.

This clonotype appeared a few times. V is TRBV4-2 and J is TRBJ2-3, with a weak D call TRBD1 (5 bases). The germline V gene has CDR1 LGHNA and CDR2 YNFKEQ. Trimming stripped 0 bases from V and 3 bases from J, with 13 bases between. The CDR3 sequence is 16 residues long. CDR3 DNA sequence: TGTGCCAGCAGCCAAGAGAGGTCAGGGAATACAGATACGCAGTATTTT. Translating it yields CASSQERSGNTDTQYF.